These T cell receptor beta chains were read from a single sample in a study of T cells of healthy individuals. One entry per CDR3 protein results from TCRdb running MiXCR on the 5' RACE reads. This repertoire shows 85,000 to 100,000 distinct CDR3 sequences, 17% found once; its top ten account for over 5%. These receptor sequences come from a human donor in good health. CDR3s include the opening cysteine and the closing phenylalanine or tryptophan. A D gene is named only where the DNA matches it firmly. Not all rows give a size; the values are once, few, many and, for expanded clones, a class.

>TRBJ1-1|-|TRBV12-5|few
CASGLGTNTEAFF
TGTGCTAGTGGTCTAGGAACTAACACTGAAGCTTTCTTT
>TRBJ1-5|-|TRBV20-1|few
CSARSAGNQPQHF
TGCAGTGCTAGGTCGGCAGGGAATCAGCCCCAGCATTTT
>TRBJ1-2|TRBD1|TRBV12-3/TRBV12-4|many
CASSFGRGLSYGYTF
TGTGCCAGCAGTTTCGGCAGGGGGCTCAGCTATGGCTACACCTTC
>TRBJ1-2|-|TRBV7-2|-
CASSLQGMDGYTF
TGTGCCAGCAGCTTACAGGGGATGGATGGCTACACCTTC
>TRBJ2-7|TRBD1|TRBV24-1|few
CATSGGTGGVGEQYF
TGTGCCACCAGTGGAGGGACAGGGGGAGTTGGCGAGCAGTACTTC
>TRBJ2-2|-|TRBV4-2|few
CASSQGIAGELFF
TGTGCCAGCAGCCAAGGTATCGCCGGGGAGCTGTTTTTT
>TRBJ2-3|-|TRBV21-1|-
CASSKGTGDTQYF
TGTGCCAGCAGCAAAGGGACAGGGGATACGCAGTATTTT
>TRBJ2-1|-|TRBV9|-
CASSGATYNEQFF
TGTGCCAGCTCAGGGGCCACCTACAATGAGCAGTTCTTC
>TRBJ1-5|-|TRBV20-1|once
CSASGDTYQPQHF
TGCAGTGCAAGTGGGGACACCTATCAGCCCCAGCATTTT
>TRBJ2-7|-|TRBV29-1|few
CSVNEGLDYEQYF
TGCAGCGTTAATGAGGGTTTAGACTACGAGCAGTACTTC
>TRBJ2-5|-|TRBV15|few
CATSRQGIQETQYF
TGTGCCACCAGCAGACAGGGGATTCAAGAGACCCAGTACTTC
>TRBJ2-4|-|TRBV7-2|-
CASSLNQEGIQYF
TGTGCCAGCAGCTTAAATCAGGAGGGAATTCAGTACTTC
>TRBJ1-2|TRBD1|TRBV29-1|many
CSVEDLRQGARSYGYTF
TGCAGCGTTGAAGATCTTAGGCAGGGGGCGAGGAGCTATGGCTACACCTTC
>TRBJ1-1|-|TRBV24-1|few
CATSDQGPEAFF
TGTGCCACCAGTGACCAGGGCCCTGAAGCTTTCTTT
>TRBJ2-7|TRBD1|TRBV29-1|few
CSGLGTGQSINEQYF
TGCAGCGGGCTCGGGACAGGGCAGTCCATCAACGAGCAGTACTTC
>TRBJ2-5|-|TRBV7-2|-
CASSSGDISQETQYF
TGTGCCAGCAGCTCGGGGGACATTTCTCAAGAGACCCAGTACTTC
>TRBJ1-1|-|TRBV20-1|few
CSARKDTEAFF
TGCAGTGCTAGGAAGGACACTGAAGCTTTCTTT
>TRBJ2-3|-|TRBV5-6|-
CASSLGRPSTDTQYF
TGTGCCAGCAGCTTGGGGAGACCAAGCACAGATACGCAGTATTTT
>TRBJ2-3|-|TRBV5-6|few
CASSQDPSTDTQYF
TGTGCCAGCAGCCAGGACCCTTCCACAGATACGCAGTATTTT
>TRBJ1-5|-|TRBV20-1|many
CSANSFRTYRGNQPQHF
TGCAGTGCCAATTCTTTCAGGACCTATCGAGGCAATCAGCCCCAGCATTTT
>TRBJ1-2|-|TRBV28|few
CASSAYDQFMGALRGYTF
TGTGCCAGCAGTGCTTACGACCAATTCATGGGGGCGTTGCGTGGCTACACCTTC
>TRBJ2-4|TRBD2|TRBV6-5|many
CASSPGGDWDIQYF
TGTGCCAGCAGCCCCGGGGGGGATTGGGACATTCAGTACTTC
>TRBJ1-6|TRBD1|TRBV6-5|once
CASSRRESGDRGNSPLHF
TGTGCCAGCAGCCGCCGAGAATCAGGGGACAGGGGTAATTCACCCCTCCACTTT
>TRBJ2-1|-|TRBV4-2|-
CASSQVWPLTYNEQFF
TGTGCCAGCAGCCAAGTGTGGCCCTTAACCTACAATGAGCAGTTCTTC
>TRBJ2-1|-|TRBV6-5|many
CASAKGAYNEQFF
TGTGCCAGCGCGAAGGGTGCCTACAATGAGCAGTTCTTC
>TRBJ1-1|-|TRBV6-5|-
CASIDTGGAGAFF
TGTGCCAGCATCGACACGGGGGGGGCGGGAGCTTTCTTT
>TRBJ2-3|TRBD2|TRBV4-1|many
CASSQELADDTDTQYF
TGCGCCAGCAGCCAAGAACTAGCGGACGACACAGATACGCAGTATTTT
>TRBJ2-3|-|TRBV5-1|-
CASSTGQLSSTDTQYF
TGCGCCAGCAGCACAGGACAGCTATCTAGCACAGATACGCAGTATTTT
>TRBJ2-7|-|TRBV28|-
CASSLWSAGHHEQYF
TGTGCCAGCAGTTTATGGTCGGCAGGGCACCACGAGCAGTACTTC
>TRBJ1-1|-|TRBV6-2/TRBV6-3|many
CASSTWDTEAFF
TGTGCCAGCAGTACCTGGGACACTGAAGCTTTCTTT
>TRBJ1-2|-|TRBV20-1|-
CSARDLSRDYTF
TGCAGTGCTAGAGATCTCTCTAGGGACTACACCTTC
>TRBJ2-3|TRBD2|TRBV19|-
CASSRAGGEDTQYF
TGTGCCAGTAGTAGAGCGGGAGGAGAAGATACGCAGTATTTT
>TRBJ1-1|-|TRBV3-1|few
CASSQPDNEAFF
TGTGCCAGCAGCCAACCAGACAACGAAGCTTTCTTT
>TRBJ1-3|-|TRBV14|few
CASSQVTAGNTIYF
TGTGCCAGCAGCCAGGTTACCGCTGGAAACACCATATATTTT
>TRBJ1-3|-|TRBV20-1|few
CSARDLSGYTIYF
TGCAGTGCTAGAGATCTGTCGGGTTACACCATATATTTT
>TRBJ1-2|-|TRBV7-9|-
CASSSVRGEGGYGYTF
TGTGCCAGCAGCTCGGTGAGGGGGGAAGGGGGCTATGGCTACACCTTC
>TRBJ2-7|-|TRBV7-9|-
CASSPQGRYEQYF
TGTGCCAGCAGCCCGCAGGGGAGGTACGAGCAGTACTTC
>TRBJ1-5|-|TRBV6-1|few
CASSDQYQPQHF
TGTGCCAGCAGTGACCAATATCAGCCCCAGCATTTT
>TRBJ1-4|-|TRBV20-1|few
CSARDHGGSNEKLFF
TGCAGTGCTAGAGATCATGGGGGATCGAATGAAAAACTGTTTTTT
>TRBJ2-4|-|TRBV3-1|few
CASSPRGIRNLAKNIQYF
TGTGCCAGCAGCCCCAGGGGTATCCGGAACTTAGCCAAAAACATTCAGTACTTC
>TRBJ2-1|TRBD2|TRBV19|many
CASSMSLAGWQFF
TGTGCCAGTAGTATGAGCCTAGCGGGCTGGCAGTTCTTC
>TRBJ2-7|-|TRBV16|-
CASSQRYEQYF
TGTGCCAGCAGCCAACGGTACGAGCAGTACTTC
>TRBJ2-3|TRBD2|TRBV3-1|-
CASSQVLTSLYF
TGTGCCAGCAGCCAAGTTTTGACTAGCTTGTATTTT